This TCR beta chain appears in the sequencing data of a study of OX40 agonist ivuxolimab in advanced cancers. For the study at large: A mean age of approximately 60 years, range about 20 to 79, was recorded, and over 65% were male.

Profiling relied on immunoSEQ multiplex PCR, and the TCRdb table lists in-frame clones only, not all of them. This table has 15,000 to 20,000 clones, 75% to 85% appearing once. The TCR sequence derives from an adult with an advanced solid tumor such as melanoma, head and neck, liver or kidney cancer. This specimen was CD4+ or CD8+ T cells sorted from blood, taken in a trial of the OX40 agonist ivuxolimab.

This CDR3 is CASSTRAPSEQYF. CDR3 sequence (DNA): TGTGCCAGTAGTACCCGGGCACCCAGCGAGCAGTACTTC. The chain combines TRBV19 with TRBJ2-7; no definite D call. With 4 bases removed from V and 6 bases from J, the gap between germline ends came to 13 bases. From germline, CDR1 is LNHDA and CDR2 SQIVND (reference sequence). The CDR3 contains 13 residues.